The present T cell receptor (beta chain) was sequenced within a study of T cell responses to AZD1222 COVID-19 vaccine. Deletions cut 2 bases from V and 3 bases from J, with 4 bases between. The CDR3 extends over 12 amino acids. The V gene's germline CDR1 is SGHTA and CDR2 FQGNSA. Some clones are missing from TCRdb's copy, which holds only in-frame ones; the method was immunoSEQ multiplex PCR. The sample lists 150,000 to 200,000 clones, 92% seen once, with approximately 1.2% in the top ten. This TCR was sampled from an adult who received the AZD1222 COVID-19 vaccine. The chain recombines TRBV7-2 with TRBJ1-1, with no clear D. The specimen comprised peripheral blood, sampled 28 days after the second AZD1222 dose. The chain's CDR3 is CASSLMDTEAFF. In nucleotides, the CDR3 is TGTGCCAGCAGCTTAATGGACACTGAAGCTTTCTTT.